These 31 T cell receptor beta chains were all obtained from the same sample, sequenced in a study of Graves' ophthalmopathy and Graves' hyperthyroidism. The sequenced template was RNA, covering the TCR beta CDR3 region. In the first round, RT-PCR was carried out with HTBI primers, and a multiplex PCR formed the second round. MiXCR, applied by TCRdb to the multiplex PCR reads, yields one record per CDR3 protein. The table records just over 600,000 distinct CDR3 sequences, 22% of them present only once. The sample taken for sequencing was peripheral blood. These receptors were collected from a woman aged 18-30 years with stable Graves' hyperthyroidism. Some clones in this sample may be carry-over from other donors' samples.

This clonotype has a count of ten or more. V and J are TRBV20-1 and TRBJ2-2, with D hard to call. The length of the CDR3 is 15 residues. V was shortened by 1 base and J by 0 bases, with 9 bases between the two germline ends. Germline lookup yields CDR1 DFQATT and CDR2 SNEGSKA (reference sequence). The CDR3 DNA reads TGCAGTGCTAGAGTTCTAGGCGCGAACACCGGGGAGCTGTTTTTT. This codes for CSARVLGANTGELFF.

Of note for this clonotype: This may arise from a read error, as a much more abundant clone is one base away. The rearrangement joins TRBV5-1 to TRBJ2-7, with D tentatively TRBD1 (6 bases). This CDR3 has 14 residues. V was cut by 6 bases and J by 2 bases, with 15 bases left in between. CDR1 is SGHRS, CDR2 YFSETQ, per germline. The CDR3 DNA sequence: TGCGCCAGCAATGTGGGCAGGGGCCCCTACGAGCAGTACTTC. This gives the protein CASNVGRGPYEQYF.

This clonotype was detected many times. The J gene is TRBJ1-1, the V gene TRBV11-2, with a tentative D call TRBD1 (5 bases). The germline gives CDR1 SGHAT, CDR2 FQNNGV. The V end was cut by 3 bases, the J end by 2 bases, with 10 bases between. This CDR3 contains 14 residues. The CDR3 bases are TGTGCCAGCAGCTTCGACAGACCAAACACTGAAGCTTTCTTT. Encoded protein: CASSFDRPNTEAFF.

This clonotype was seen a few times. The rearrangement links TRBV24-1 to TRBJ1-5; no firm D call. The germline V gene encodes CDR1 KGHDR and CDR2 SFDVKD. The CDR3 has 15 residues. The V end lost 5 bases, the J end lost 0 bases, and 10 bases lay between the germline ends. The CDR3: CATSAEGNSNQPQHF. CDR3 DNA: TGTGCCACCAGTGCCGAAGGTAATAGCAATCAGCCCCAGCATTTT.

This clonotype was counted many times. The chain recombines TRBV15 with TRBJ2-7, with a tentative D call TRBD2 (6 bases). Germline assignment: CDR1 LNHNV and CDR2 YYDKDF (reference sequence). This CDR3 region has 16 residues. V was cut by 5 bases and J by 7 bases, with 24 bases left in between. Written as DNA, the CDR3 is TGTGCCACCAGCCCCCGAAGATCTGGGTCGGCGGGGGAGCAGTACTTC. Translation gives CATSPRRSGSAGEQYF.

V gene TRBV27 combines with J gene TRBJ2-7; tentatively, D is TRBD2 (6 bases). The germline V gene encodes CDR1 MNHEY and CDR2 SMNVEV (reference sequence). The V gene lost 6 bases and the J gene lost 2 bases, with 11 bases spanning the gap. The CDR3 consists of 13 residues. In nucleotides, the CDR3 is TGTGCCAGCAGGGGACTGGCGGCCTACGAGCAGTACTTC. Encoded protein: CASRGLAAYEQYF.

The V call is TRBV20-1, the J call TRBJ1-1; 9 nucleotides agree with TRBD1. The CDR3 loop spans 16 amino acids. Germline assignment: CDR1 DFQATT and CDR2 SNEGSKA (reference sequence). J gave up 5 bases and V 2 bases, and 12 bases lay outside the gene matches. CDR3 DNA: TGCAGTGCTAGAACAGGACAGGGGACCTCTCGGACTGAAGCTTTCTTT. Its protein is CSARTGQGTSRTEAFF.

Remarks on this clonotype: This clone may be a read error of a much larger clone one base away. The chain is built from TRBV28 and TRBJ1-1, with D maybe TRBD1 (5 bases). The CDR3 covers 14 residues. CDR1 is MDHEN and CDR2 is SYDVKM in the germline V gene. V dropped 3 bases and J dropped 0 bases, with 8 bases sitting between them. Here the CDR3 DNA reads TGTGCCAGCAGTTTCGGGGCCTTGAACACTGAAGCTTTCTTT. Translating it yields CASSFGALNTEAFF. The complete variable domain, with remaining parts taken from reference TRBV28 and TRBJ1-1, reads DVKVTQSSRYLVKRTGEKVFLECVQDMDHENMFWYRQDPGLGLRLIYFSYDVKMKEKGDIPEGYSVSREKKERFSLILESASTNQTSMYLCASSFGALNTEAFFGQGTRLTVV.

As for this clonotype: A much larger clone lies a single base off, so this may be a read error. CDR3 coding DNA: TGCAGTGCTACAGCGGGAGGGCCGGGTGAGCAGTGCTTC. As protein: CSATAGGPGEQCF. V usage is TRBV20-1 and J usage is TRBJ2-7; 10 bases match TRBD2. Looked up from germline, CDR1 is DFQATT and CDR2 is SNEGSKA (reference sequence). This CDR3 comprises 13 residues.

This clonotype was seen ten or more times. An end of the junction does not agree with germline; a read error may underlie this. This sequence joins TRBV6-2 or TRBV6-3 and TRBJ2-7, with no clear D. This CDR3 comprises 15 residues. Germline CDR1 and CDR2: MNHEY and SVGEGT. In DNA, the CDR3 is TGTGTCAGCAGTTACTTAGGCGGTACCTCCTGCGAGCAGTACTTC. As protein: CVSSYLGGTSCEQYF.

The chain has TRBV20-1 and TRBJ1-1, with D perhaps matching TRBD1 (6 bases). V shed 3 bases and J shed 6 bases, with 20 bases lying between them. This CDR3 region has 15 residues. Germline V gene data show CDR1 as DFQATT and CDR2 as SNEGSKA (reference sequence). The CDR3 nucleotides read TGCAGTGCTAGCGAGAAGGGGGTAGAGGGCCCTGAAGCTTTCTTT. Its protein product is CSASEKGVEGPEAFF.

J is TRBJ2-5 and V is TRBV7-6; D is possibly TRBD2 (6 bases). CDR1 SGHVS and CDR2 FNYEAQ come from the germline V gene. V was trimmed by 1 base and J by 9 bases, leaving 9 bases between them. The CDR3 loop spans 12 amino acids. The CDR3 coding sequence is TGTGCCAGCAGCTTAGTAGCTAGCGCCCAGTACTTC. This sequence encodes CASSLVASAQYF.

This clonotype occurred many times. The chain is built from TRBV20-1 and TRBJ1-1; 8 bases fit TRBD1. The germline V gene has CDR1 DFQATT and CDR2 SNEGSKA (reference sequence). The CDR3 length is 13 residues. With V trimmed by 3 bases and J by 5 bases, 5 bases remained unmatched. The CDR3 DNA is TGCAGTGCTAGGACAGGGGAGGGGACTGAAGCTTTCTTT. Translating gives CSARTGEGTEAFF.

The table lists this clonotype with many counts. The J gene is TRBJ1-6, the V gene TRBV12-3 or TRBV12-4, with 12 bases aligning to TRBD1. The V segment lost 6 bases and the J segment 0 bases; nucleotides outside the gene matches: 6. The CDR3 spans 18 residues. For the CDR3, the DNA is TGTGCCAGCAGGGGGACAGGGGGCGGAGGCTCCTATAATTCACCCCTCCACTTT. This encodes CASRGTGGGGSYNSPLHF.

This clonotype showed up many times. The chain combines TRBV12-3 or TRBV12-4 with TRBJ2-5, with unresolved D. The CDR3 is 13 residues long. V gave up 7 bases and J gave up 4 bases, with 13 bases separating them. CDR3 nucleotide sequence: TGTGCCAGCACCCAGAACGATGGAGAGACCCAGTACTTC. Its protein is CASTQNDGETQYF.

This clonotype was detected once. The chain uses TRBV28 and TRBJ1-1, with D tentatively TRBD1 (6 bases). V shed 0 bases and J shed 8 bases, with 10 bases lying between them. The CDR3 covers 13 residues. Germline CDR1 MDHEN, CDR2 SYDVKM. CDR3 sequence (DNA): TGTGCCAGCAGTTTATGGGGGGGGCGGGAAGCTTTCTTT. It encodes CASSLWGGREAFF.

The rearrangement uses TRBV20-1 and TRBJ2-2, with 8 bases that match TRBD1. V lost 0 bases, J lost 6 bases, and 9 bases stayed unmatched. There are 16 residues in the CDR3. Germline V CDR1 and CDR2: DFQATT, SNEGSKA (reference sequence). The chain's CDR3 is CSARDRTGGGSGELFF. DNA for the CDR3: TGCAGTGCTAGAGATAGAACAGGGGGTGGGTCCGGGGAGCTGTTTTTT.

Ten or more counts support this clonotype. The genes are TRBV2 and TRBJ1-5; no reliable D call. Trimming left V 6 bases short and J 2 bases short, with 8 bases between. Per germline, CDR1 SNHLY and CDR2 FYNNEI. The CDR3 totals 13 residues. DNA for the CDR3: TGTGCCAGCAGGAAGACGGGCAATCAGCCCCAGCATTTT. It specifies CASRKTGNQPQHF.

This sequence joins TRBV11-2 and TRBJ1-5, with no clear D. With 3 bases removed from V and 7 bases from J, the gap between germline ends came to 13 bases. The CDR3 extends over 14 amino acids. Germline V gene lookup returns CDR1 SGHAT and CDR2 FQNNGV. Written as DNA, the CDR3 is TGTGCCAGCAGCTTGAGATCAGGTCAACAGCCCCAGCATTTT. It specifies CASSLRSGQQPQHF.

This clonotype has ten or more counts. CDR3: CASSSGGSRGYTF. The CDR3 DNA reads TGTGCCAGCAGTTCGGGCGGCTCCCGGGGCTACACCTTC. The chain links TRBV12-3 or TRBV12-4 to TRBJ1-2; D is unresolved. The CDR3 spans 13 residues. The germline V and J ends were trimmed by 4 bases and 8 bases, with 14 bases remaining between them.

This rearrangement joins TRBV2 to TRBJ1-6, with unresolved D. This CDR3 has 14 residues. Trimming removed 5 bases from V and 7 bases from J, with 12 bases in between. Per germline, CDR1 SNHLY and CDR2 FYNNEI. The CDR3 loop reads CASSLREGNSPLHF. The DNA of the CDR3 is TGTGCCAGCAGTTTGAGGGAGGGCAATTCACCCCTCCACTTT.

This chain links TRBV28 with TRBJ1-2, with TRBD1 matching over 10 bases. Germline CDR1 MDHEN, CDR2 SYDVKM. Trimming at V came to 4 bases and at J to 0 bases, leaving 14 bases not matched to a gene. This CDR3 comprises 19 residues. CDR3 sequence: CASSSPSGTGVGANYGYTF. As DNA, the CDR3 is TGTGCCAGCAGTTCCCCTTCCGGGACAGGGGTCGGAGCTAACTATGGCTACACCTTC.

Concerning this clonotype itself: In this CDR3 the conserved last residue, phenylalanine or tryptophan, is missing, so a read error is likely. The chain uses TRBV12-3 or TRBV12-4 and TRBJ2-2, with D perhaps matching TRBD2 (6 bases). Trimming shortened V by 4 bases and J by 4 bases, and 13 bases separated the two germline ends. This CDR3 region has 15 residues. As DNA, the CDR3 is TGTGCCAGCAGTTCGGGGATCGGGGGCACCGGGGAGCTGTTTGTT. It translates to CASSSGIGGTGELFV.

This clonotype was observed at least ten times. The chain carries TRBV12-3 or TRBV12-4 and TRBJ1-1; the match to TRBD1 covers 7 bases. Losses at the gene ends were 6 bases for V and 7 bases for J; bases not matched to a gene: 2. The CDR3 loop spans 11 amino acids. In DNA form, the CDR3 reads TGTGCCAGCAGGGGACAGATTGAAGCTTTCTTT. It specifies CASRGQIEAFF.

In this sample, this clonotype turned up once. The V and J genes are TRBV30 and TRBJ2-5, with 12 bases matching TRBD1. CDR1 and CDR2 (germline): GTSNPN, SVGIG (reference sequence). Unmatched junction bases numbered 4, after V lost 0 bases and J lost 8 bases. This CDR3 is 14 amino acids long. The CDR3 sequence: CAWSVGTGGATQYF. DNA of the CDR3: TGTGCCTGGAGTGTAGGGACAGGGGGCGCAACCCAGTACTTC.

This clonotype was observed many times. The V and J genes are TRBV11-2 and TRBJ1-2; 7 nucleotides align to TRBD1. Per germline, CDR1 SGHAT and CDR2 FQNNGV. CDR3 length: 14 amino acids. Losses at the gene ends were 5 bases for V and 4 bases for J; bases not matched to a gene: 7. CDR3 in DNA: TGTGCCAGCAGCCCGGACAGGAGGGGCTATGGCTACACCTTC. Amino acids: CASSPDRRGYGYTF.

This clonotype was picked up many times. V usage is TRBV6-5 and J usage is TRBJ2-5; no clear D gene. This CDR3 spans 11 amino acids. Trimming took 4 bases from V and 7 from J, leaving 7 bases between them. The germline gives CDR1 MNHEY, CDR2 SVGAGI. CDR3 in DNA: TGTGCCAGCAGTTCATCTGGGACCCAGTACTTC. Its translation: CASSSSGTQYF.

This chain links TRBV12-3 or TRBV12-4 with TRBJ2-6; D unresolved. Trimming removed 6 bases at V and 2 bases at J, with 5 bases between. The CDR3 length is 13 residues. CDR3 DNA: TGTGCCAGCAGAAGGACTGGGGCCAACGTCCTGACTTTC. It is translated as CASRRTGANVLTF.

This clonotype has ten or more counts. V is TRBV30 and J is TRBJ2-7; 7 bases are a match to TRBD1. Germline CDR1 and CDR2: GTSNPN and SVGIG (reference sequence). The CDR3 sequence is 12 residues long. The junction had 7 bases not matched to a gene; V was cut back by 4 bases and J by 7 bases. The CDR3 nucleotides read TGTGCCTGGAAAAAGGGGGCAAGGGAGCAGTACTTC. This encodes CAWKKGAREQYF. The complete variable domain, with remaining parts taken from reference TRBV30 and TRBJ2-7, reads SQTIHQWPATLVQPVGSPLSLECTVEGTSNPNLYWYRQAAGRGLQLLFYSVGIGQISSEVPQNLSASRPQDRQFILSSKKLLLSDSGFYLCAWKKGAREQYFGPGTRLTVT.

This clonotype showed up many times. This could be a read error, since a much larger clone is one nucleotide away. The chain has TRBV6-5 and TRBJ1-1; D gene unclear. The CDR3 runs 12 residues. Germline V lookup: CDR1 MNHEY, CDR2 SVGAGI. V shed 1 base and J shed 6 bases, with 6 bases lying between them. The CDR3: CASSYLGSEAFF. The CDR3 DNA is TGTGCCAGCAGTTACTTGGGGTCTGAAGCTTTCTTT.

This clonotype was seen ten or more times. CDR3 DNA: TGTGCCAGCAGCTTAGACAGACAGAACTATGGCTACACCTTC. This gives the protein CASSLDRQNYGYTF. J is TRBJ1-2 and V is TRBV7-2, with D possibly matching TRBD1 (5 bases). Trimming cost V 1 base and J 2 bases, with 8 bases left between them. The CDR3 totals 14 residues. Germline V gene sequence: CDR1 SGHTA, CDR2 FQGNSA.